Listed here are 4 T cell receptor beta chains from one sample, sequenced in a study of cytomegalovirus exposure and HLA in healthy donors. PCR amplification relied on 60 Vbeta primers (plus 13 Jbeta primers). Libraries were prepared by immunoSEQ multiplex PCR; TCRdb keeps only in-frame clonotypes and omits some of them. This table holds some 140,000 clones, 80% found once. Source material: PBMCs. Receptor source: a man aged 25 to 45 in good health and CMV-seropositive.

This clone showed up just a few times. The genes are TRBV2 and TRBJ2-3, with a weak D call TRBD1 (6 bases). The CDR3 runs to 17 residues. Trimming took 6 bases from V and 2 from J, leaving 21 bases between them. Germline CDR1 and CDR2: SNHLY and FYNNEI. The CDR3 loop is CASSAPYRESHTDTQYF. DNA for the CDR3: TGTGCCAGCAGCGCCCCGTACAGGGAATCCCACACAGATACGCAGTATTTT.

The rearrangement joins TRBV7-9 to TRBJ2-7, with D possibly matching TRBD1 (5 bases). The CDR3 is 17 residues long. V was cut by 4 bases and J by 2 bases, with 21 bases left in between. The germline CDR1 and CDR2 sequences are SEHNR and FQNEAQ (reference sequence). CDR3 sequence reads: CASSSPLGQGKTYEQYF. CDR3 DNA sequence: TGTGCCAGCAGCTCCCCCTTAGGGCAGGGCAAGACCTACGAGCAGTACTTC.

V usage is TRBV7-8 and J usage is TRBJ2-2, with 8 bases aligning to TRBD2. Germline V CDR1 and CDR2: SGHVS, FQNEAQ. The CDR3 runs to 16 residues. J lost 4 bases, V lost 3 bases, and 7 bases had no gene match. The CDR3: CASSLWREAGTGELFF. In DNA, the CDR3 is TGTGCCAGCAGCTTGTGGCGGGAGGCAGGCACCGGGGAGCTGTTTTTT.

The rearrangement joins TRBV9 to TRBJ2-3; 7 bases agree with TRBD2. This CDR3 has 16 amino acids. Germline CDR1 is SGDLS and CDR2 is YYNGEE. The V gene end was trimmed by 0 bases and the J gene end by 3 bases; junction bases not matched to a gene: 7. The CDR3 loop is CASSVGGTISTDTQYF. The CDR3 bases are TGTGCCAGCAGCGTAGGGGGGACTATATCAACAGATACGCAGTATTTT.